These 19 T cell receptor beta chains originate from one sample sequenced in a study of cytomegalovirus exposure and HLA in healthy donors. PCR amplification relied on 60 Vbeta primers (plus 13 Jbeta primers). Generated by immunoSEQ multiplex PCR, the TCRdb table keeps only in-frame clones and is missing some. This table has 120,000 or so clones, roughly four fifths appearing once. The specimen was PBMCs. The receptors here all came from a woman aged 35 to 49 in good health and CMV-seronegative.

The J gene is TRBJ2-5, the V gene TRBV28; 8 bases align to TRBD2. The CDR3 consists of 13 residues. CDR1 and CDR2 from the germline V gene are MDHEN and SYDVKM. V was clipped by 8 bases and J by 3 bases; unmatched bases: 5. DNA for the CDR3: TGTGCCAGCCGGGAGGGAGTGGAAGAGACCCAGTACTTC. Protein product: CASREGVEETQYF.

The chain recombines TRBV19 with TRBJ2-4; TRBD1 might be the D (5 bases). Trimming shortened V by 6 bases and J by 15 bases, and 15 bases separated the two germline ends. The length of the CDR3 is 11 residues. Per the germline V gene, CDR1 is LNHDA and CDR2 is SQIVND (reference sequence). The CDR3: CASRTGDRAYF. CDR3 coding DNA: TGTGCCAGTAGAACAGGCGACCGTGCGTACTTC.

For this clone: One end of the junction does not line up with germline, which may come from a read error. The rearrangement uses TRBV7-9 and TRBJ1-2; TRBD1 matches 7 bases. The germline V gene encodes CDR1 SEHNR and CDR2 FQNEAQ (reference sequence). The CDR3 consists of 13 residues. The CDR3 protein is CSSSSTGKYGYTF. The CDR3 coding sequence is TGTTCCAGCAGCTCGACAGGGAAGTATGGCTACACCTTC.

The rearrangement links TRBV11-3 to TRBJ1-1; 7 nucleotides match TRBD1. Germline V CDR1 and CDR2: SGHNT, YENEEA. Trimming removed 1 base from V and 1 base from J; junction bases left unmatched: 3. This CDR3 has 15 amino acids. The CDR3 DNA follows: TGTGCCAGCAGCTTAGGTCAGGGGGAGAACACTGAAGCTTTCTTT. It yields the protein CASSLGQGENTEAFF.

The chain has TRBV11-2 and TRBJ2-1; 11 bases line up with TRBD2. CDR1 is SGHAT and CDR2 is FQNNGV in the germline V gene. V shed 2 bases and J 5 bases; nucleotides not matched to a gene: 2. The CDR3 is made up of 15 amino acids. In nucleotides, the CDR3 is TGTGCCAGCAGCTTACGACTAGCGGGGAACAATGAGCAGTTCTTC. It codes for CASSLRLAGNNEQFF.

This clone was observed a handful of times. The CDR3 DNA follows: TGCAGCGTCAGGGACAGCCGCACAGATACGCAGTATTTT. Its protein is CSVRDSRTDTQYF. The chain joins TRBV29-1 to TRBJ2-3; 7 bases agree with TRBD1. There are 13 residues in the CDR3. Germline loops: CDR1 SQVTM, CDR2 ANQGSEA. V shed 6 bases and J 1 base; nucleotides not matched to a gene: 4.

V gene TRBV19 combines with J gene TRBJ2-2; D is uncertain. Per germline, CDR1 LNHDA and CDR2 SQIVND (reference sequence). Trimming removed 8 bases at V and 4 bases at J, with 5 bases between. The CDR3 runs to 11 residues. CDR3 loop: CASRFTGELFF. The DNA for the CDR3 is TGTGCCAGTCGGTTCACCGGGGAGCTGTTTTTT.

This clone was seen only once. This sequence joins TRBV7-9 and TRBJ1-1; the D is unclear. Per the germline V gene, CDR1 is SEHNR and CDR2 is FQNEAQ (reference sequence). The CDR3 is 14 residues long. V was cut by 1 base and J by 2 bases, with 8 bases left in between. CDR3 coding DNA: TGTGCCAGCAGCTTAGAAATGGCCAACACTGAAGCTTTCTTT. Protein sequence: CASSLEMANTEAFF. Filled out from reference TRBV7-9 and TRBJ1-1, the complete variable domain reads DTGVSQNPRHKITKRGQNVTFRCDPISEHNRLYWYRQTLGQGPEFLTYFQNEAQLEKSRLLSDRFSAERPKGSFSTLEIQRTEQGDSAMYLCASSLEMANTEAFFGQGTRLTVV.

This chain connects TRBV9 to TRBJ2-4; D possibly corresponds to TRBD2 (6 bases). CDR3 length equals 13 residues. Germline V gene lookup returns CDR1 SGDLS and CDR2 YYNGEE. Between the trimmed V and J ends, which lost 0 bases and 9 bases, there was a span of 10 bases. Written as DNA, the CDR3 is TGTGCCAGCAGCGTAGGACTAGAGGGCATTCAGTACTTC. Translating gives CASSVGLEGIQYF.

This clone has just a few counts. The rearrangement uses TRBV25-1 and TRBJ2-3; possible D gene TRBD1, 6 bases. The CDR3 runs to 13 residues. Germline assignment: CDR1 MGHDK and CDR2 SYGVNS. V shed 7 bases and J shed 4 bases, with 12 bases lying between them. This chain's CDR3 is CASKRGTADTQYF. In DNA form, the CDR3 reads TGTGCCAGCAAGAGGGGGACGGCAGATACGCAGTATTTT.

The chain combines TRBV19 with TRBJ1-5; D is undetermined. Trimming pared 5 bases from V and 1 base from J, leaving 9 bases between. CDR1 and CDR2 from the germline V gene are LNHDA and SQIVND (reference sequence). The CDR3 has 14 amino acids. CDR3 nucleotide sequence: TGTGCCAGTAGTCCCCGCGGCAGCAATCAGCCCCAGCATTTT. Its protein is CASSPRGSNQPQHF.

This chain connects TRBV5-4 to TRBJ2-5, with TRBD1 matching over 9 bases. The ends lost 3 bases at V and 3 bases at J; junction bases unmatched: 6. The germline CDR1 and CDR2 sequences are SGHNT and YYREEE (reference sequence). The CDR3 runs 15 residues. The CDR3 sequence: CASSSTGTGKETQYF. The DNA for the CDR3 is TGTGCCAGCAGCTCCACTGGGACAGGGAAAGAGACCCAGTACTTC.

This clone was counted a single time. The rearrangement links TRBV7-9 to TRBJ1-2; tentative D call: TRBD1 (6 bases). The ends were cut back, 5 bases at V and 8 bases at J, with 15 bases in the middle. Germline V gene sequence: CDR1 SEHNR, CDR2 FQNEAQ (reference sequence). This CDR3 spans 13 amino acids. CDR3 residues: CASSLQGVGGYTF. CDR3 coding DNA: TGTGCCAGCAGCCTACAGGGTGTGGGCGGCTACACCTTC. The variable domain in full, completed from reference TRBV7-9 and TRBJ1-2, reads DTGVSQNPRHKITKRGQNVTFRCDPISEHNRLYWYRQTLGQGPEFLTYFQNEAQLEKSRLLSDRFSAERPKGSFSTLEIQRTEQGDSAMYLCASSLQGVGGYTFGSGTRLTVV.

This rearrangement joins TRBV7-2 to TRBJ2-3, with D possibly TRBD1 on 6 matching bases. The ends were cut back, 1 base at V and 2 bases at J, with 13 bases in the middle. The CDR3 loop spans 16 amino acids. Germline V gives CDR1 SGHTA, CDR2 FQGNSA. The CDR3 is CASSLVRGGDTDTQYF. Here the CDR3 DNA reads TGTGCCAGCAGCTTAGTCAGGGGTGGAGACACAGATACGCAGTATTTT.

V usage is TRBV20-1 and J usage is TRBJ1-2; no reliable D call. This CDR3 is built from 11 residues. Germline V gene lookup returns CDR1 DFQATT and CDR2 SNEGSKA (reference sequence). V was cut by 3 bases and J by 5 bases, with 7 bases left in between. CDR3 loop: CSARSEYGYTF. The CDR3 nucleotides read TGCAGTGCTAGGTCGGAGTATGGCTACACCTTC.

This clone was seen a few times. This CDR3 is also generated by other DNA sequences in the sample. The chain's CDR3 is CASSLQGNTEAFF. In DNA, the CDR3 is TGTGCCAGCAGCTTACAGGGCAACACTGAAGCTTTCTTT. The chain joins TRBV11-2 to TRBJ1-1, with D maybe TRBD1 (5 bases). Germline V gene lookup returns CDR1 SGHAT and CDR2 FQNNGV. This CDR3 contains 13 residues. V was cut by 2 bases and J by 2 bases, with 6 bases left in between.

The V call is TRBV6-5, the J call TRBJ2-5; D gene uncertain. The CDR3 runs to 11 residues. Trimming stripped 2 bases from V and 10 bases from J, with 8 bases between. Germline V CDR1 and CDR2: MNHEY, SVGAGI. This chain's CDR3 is CASSYGIIQYF. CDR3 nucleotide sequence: TGTGCCAGCAGTTACGGCATTATCCAGTACTTC.

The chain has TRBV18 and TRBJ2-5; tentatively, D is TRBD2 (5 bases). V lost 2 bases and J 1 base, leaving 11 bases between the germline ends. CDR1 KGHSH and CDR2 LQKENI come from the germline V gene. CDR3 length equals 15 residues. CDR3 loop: CASSPFGVGQETQYF. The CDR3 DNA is TGTGCCAGCTCACCATTCGGGGTAGGCCAAGAGACCCAGTACTTC.

The CDR3 nucleotides read TGTGCCAGCAGGCGAGGGGGCGGCGGCTACACCTTC. Translation gives CASRRGGGGYTF. The rearrangement uses TRBV28 and TRBJ1-2; 7 bases are a match to TRBD1. There are 12 residues in the CDR3. CDR1 is MDHEN, CDR2 SYDVKM, per germline. J lost 8 bases, V lost 6 bases, and 6 bases had no gene match.